The clone carrying this T cell receptor beta chain was seen a handful of times. V lost 4 bases to trimming and J lost 4 bases, with 13 bases between them. Germline V gives CDR1 SGHTA, CDR2 FQGNSA. The CDR3 runs to 14 residues. The data originate from a study of T cells after yellow fever vaccination. Using its own MiXCR run on the 5' RACE reads, TCRdb lists one record per CDR3 protein. The profile shows over 200,000 distinct CDR3 sequences, more than 6.5% of them singletons. V usage is TRBV7-2 and J usage is TRBJ2-5, with D unresolved. The sequence was collected from a man aged 30 to 45 who received the YFV17D yellow fever vaccine. The starting material was CD4+ T cells sorted from PBMCs, obtained on the day of the yellow fever booster vaccination. The CDR3 loop is CASSSWGLLETQYF. The DNA for the CDR3 is TGTGCCAGCAGCTCCTGGGGTCTCTTAGAGACCCAGTACTTC.